This is a list of T cell receptor beta chains from one sample in a study of blood T cell repertoires in COVID-19. TCRdb keeps only in-frame clones here, not all; method: immunoSEQ multiplex PCR. The profile shows under 200,000 clones, approximately 84% of them singletons. The sequenced sample consisted of peripheral blood. Every receptor here comes from a man aged 35 to 55 with acute or convalescent COVID-19. Each CDR3 is given with its conserved first and last residue. A D gene is named only where the DNA matches it firmly. Part of the rows lack a size; the others show once, few, many or a class for expanded clones.

V gene	D gene	clone size	J gene	CDR3 protein	CDR3 DNA
TRBV12-1	-	-	TRBJ2-3	CASSFRQGSGDTQYF	TGTGCCAGCAGCTTTAGACAGGGCTCAGGAGATACGCAGTATTTT
TRBV11-1	TRBD1	-	TRBJ1-1	CASSPRTGNTEAFF	TGTGCCAGCAGCCCGCGGACAGGGAACACTGAAGCTTTCTTT
TRBV10-3	-	-	TRBJ1-1	CATKRVGGDTEAFF	TGTGCCACTAAACGGGTGGGGGGAGACACTGAAGCTTTCTTT
TRBV29-1	TRBD2	few	TRBJ2-1	CSVALADLSYNEQFF	TGCAGCGTCGCCCTAGCGGATTTATCCTACAATGAGCAGTTCTTC
TRBV9	-	once	TRBJ2-7	CASSATGNPYEQYF	TGTGCCAGCAGCGCTACAGGGAACCCCTACGAGCAGTACTTC
TRBV11-1	TRBD1	-	TRBJ2-1	CASSRDRGVGEQFF	TGTGCCAGCAGCCGGGACAGGGGGGTAGGTGAGCAGTTCTTC
TRBV7-9	-	-	TRBJ1-4	CASSLVRRGWEKLFF	TGTGCCAGCAGCTTAGTACGGAGGGGTTGGGAAAAACTGTTTTTT
TRBV4-1	-	few	TRBJ1-5	CASSLQGDHQPQHF	TGCGCCAGCAGCCTCCAGGGTGACCATCAGCCCCAGCATTTT
TRBV5-6	-	-	TRBJ2-1	CASRPDKTGNEQFF	TGTGCCAGCAGGCCAGACAAAACTGGGAATGAGCAGTTCTTC
TRBV4-2	TRBD2	-	TRBJ2-3	CASSQEASGYIKDTQYF	TGTGCCAGCAGCCAAGAAGCTAGCGGGTACATAAAAGATACGCAGTATTTT
TRBV5-4	TRBD2	once	TRBJ2-3	CASSLRTSGYTDTQYF	TGTGCCAGCAGCTTAAGGACTAGCGGGTACACAGATACGCAGTATTTT
TRBV28	-	-	TRBJ1-2	CASSFLTWTELYGYTF	TGTGCCAGCAGTTTCCTCACCTGGACAGAACTCTATGGCTACACCTTC
TRBV25-1	-	-	TRBJ2-1	CASSEWAGFSSYNEQFF	TGTGCCAGCAGTGAATGGGCGGGGTTTAGCTCCTACAATGAGCAGTTCTTC
TRBV20-1	-	-	TRBJ1-3	CSASPIDRLSGNTIYF	TGCAGTGCTAGTCCGATAGACAGGCTCTCTGGAAACACCATATATTTT
TRBV6-2/TRBV6-3	TRBD1	-	TRBJ2-7	CASSPTGTGEPEQYF	TGTGCCAGCAGCCCTACCGGGACAGGAGAACCCGAGCAGTACTTC
TRBV18	TRBD1	-	TRBJ2-2	CASSPPSGTANTGELFF	TGTGCCAGCTCACCACCGTCCGGGACAGCTAACACCGGGGAGCTGTTTTTT
TRBV15	-	-	TRBJ2-5	CATSFGTQETQYF	TGTGCCACCAGCTTCGGGACTCAAGAGACCCAGTACTTC
TRBV7-8	-	once	TRBJ2-7	CASSFTGSEQYF	TGTGCCAGCAGCTTCACAGGGTCCGAGCAGTACTTC
TRBV19	-	-	TRBJ2-2	CASSTVETVRAGELFF	TGTGCCAGTAGTACTGTCGAGACAGTAAGAGCCGGGGAGCTGTTTTTT
TRBV24-1	TRBD1	-	TRBJ1-2	CATSDSGGSYGYTF	TGTGCCACCAGTGATTCAGGGGGCTCCTATGGCTACACCTTC
TRBV29-1	-	-	TRBJ1-2	CSVPPSLDGNYGYTF	TGCAGCGTCCCCCCGAGCCTAGACGGGAACTATGGCTACACCTTC
TRBV6-1	TRBD1	-	TRBJ1-2	CASSEGTGGGRGYTF	TGTGCCAGCAGTGAGGGGACAGGGGGCGGTCGTGGCTACACCTTC
TRBV5-4	-	-	TRBJ1-1	CASSLALERPNTEAFF	TGTGCCAGCAGCTTGGCTCTAGAGCGACCGAACACTGAAGCTTTCTTT
TRBV18	TRBD2	-	TRBJ2-5	CASSLYPPAGGPSGETQYF	TGTGCCAGCTCACTCTATCCCCCTGCGGGGGGGCCGAGCGGAGAGACCCAGTACTTC
TRBV11-3	TRBD2	-	TRBJ2-1	CASSSRLAGDINEQFF	TGTGCCAGCAGCTCTCGACTAGCGGGGGATATCAATGAGCAGTTCTTC
TRBV30	TRBD1	-	TRBJ2-2	CAWSTGGLAGELFF	TGTGCCTGGTCGACAGGGGGACTGGCCGGGGAGCTGTTTTTT
TRBV19	-	-	TRBJ1-6	CASTSTGNQNSPLHF	TGTGCCAGTACCAGCACGGGGAACCAAAATTCACCCCTCCACTTT
TRBV5-6	-	few	TRBJ1-2	CASSSIEWAGYGYTF	TGTGCCAGCAGCTCCATCGAGTGGGCGGGCTATGGCTACACCTTC
TRBV10-3	-	-	TRBJ2-3	CAISEVLRADTQYF	TGTGCCATCAGTGAGGTTCTGAGGGCAGATACGCAGTATTTT
TRBV5-1	TRBD1	once	TRBJ2-7	CASSLGTGGGEQYF	TGCGCCAGCAGCTTGGGTACAGGGGGAGGCGAGCAGTACTTC
TRBV28	TRBD1	-	TRBJ2-3	CASSGGQGVRDTQYF	TGTGCCAGCAGTGGGGGACAGGGGGTAAGAGATACGCAGTATTTT
TRBV27	-	-	TRBJ1-6	CASRLLGSPLHF	TGTGCCAGCAGACTACTAGGTTCACCCCTCCACTTT
TRBV2	TRBD1	-	TRBJ1-3	CASSGLGTGGGNTIYF	TGTGCCAGCAGTGGTTTAGGGACAGGGGGTGGAAACACCATATATTTT
TRBV24-1	TRBD1	-	TRBJ1-2	CATSGGQAEGYTF	TGTGCCACCAGTGGGGGACAGGCGGAAGGCTACACCTTC
TRBV9	TRBD1	-	TRBJ2-2	CASSVLGTAGELFF	TGTGCCAGCAGCGTACTCGGGACAGCCGGGGAGCTGTTTTTT
TRBV5-6	-	-	TRBJ2-7	CASSLDLPYDEQYF	TGTGCCAGCAGCCTCGATCTCCCCTACGACGAGCAGTACTTC
TRBV5-6	TRBD2	-	TRBJ2-5	CASGALGRGQETQYF	TGTGCCAGCGGGGCGCTCGGGCGGGGGCAAGAGACCCAGTACTTC
TRBV5-5	TRBD1	-	TRBJ1-1	CASSVDRATNTEAFF	TGTGCCAGCAGCGTCGACAGGGCAACGAACACTGAAGCTTTCTTT
TRBV6-5	TRBD1	once	TRBJ1-1	CASSQPLTGGTEAFF	TGTGCCAGCAGTCAGCCTCTCACAGGGGGCACTGAAGCTTTCTTT
TRBV27	TRBD1	-	TRBJ1-1	CASSTGGGTEAFF	TGTGCCAGCAGTACAGGGGGTGGCACTGAAGCTTTCTTT
TRBV14	-	-	TRBJ2-5	CASSRRPGIETQYF	TGTGCCAGCAGCCGAAGACCGGGGATCGAGACCCAGTACTTC
TRBV6-4	TRBD1	-	TRBJ2-2	CASNSGTGGTGELFF	TGTGCCAGCAATTCCGGGACAGGGGGTACCGGGGAGCTGTTTTTT
TRBV5-6	TRBD2	-	TRBJ2-5	CASSLAKLAGLPETQYF	TGTGCCAGCAGCTTGGCCAAACTAGCGGGACTTCCTGAGACCCAGTACTTC
TRBV7-2	TRBD1	-	TRBJ2-1	CASSGGTGRNEQFF	TGTGCCAGCAGCGGCGGGACAGGGAGGAATGAGCAGTTCTTC
TRBV7-8	-	-	TRBJ1-2	CASSLDKANYGYTF	TGTGCCAGCAGCTTAGACAAAGCTAACTATGGCTACACCTTC
TRBV10-3	-	-	TRBJ1-5	CAISGRQDNQPQHF	TGTGCCATCAGTGGTAGACAGGACAATCAGCCCCAGCATTTT
TRBV5-1	-	-	TRBJ1-3	CASSLLAGSGNTIYF	TGCGCCAGCAGCTTATTGGCGGGCTCTGGAAACACCATATATTTT
TRBV6-5	TRBD1	-	TRBJ1-1	CASSFSPGTGGNGAFF	TGTGCCAGCAGTTTCTCTCCCGGGACAGGGGGCAATGGGGCTTTCTTT
TRBV11-2	TRBD2	-	TRBJ2-5	CASSGRGNIILGETQYF	TGTGCCAGCAGCGGGAGGGGAAACATAATTCTAGGGGAGACCCAGTACTTC
TRBV12-3/TRBV12-4	-	once	TRBJ2-1	CASSFDSLSEQFF	TGTGCCAGCAGTTTCGACTCTCTCAGTGAGCAGTTCTTC
TRBV7-2	-	once	TRBJ2-2	CASSPEAGTGELFF	TGTGCCAGCAGCCCTGAGGCGGGCACCGGGGAGCTGTTTTTT
TRBV5-8	-	-	TRBJ1-1	CASSLSSANTEAFF	TGTGCCAGCAGCTTGTCCAGCGCGAACACTGAAGCTTTCTTT
TRBV5-1	-	-	TRBJ2-7	CASSLTGPGYEQYF	TGCGCCAGCAGTTTAACAGGGCCGGGTTACGAGCAGTACTTC